Below are 23 T cell receptor beta chains sequenced from a single sample in a study of blood T cell repertoires in COVID-19. TCRdb keeps only in-frame clones here, not all; method: immunoSEQ multiplex PCR. Among 88,000 or so clones listed, approximately 86% were seen once. The sequencing input was peripheral blood. Every receptor here comes from a man aged 60 to 75 with acute or convalescent COVID-19.

Only one count was recorded for this clone. The chain uses TRBV19 and TRBJ2-1, with 10 nucleotides matching TRBD2. The CDR3 sequence is 15 residues long. The germline gives CDR1 LNHDA, CDR2 SQIVND (reference sequence). The J segment lost 4 bases and the V segment lost 3 bases, leaving 3 bases of the junction unmatched. Here the CDR3 reads CASSIGSGGYNEQFF. The CDR3, as DNA: TGTGCCAGTAGTATCGGTAGCGGGGGGTACAATGAGCAGTTCTTC.

The chain has TRBV6-5 and TRBJ1-2; D perhaps matches TRBD1 (5 bases). V was pared by 6 bases and J by 6 bases, with 8 bases between. Germline V gene data show CDR1 as MNHEY and CDR2 as SVGAGI. This CDR3 has 11 amino acids. CDR3 residues: CASRGANGYTF. The CDR3 coding sequence is TGTGCCAGCAGAGGGGCAAATGGCTACACCTTC.

V is TRBV7-6 and J is TRBJ2-2; 7 nucleotides line up with TRBD1. Unmatched junction bases numbered 14, after V lost 7 bases and J lost 6 bases. The germline V gene has CDR1 SGHVS and CDR2 FNYEAQ. There are 16 residues in the CDR3. CDR3 protein: CASTGLRTGISGELFF. In DNA, the CDR3 is TGTGCCAGCACCGGACTGAGGACAGGAATTTCCGGGGAGCTGTTTTTT.

The chain carries TRBV5-6 and TRBJ1-2, with D unclear. The CDR3 is made up of 15 amino acids. V lost 1 base and J lost 2, with 12 bases in between. CDR1 SGHDT and CDR2 YYEEEE come from the germline V gene. The DNA for the CDR3 is TGTGCCAGCAGCTTGAGGCAAACAGAAAACTATGGCTACACCTTC. Translated: CASSLRQTENYGYTF. The full variable domain, completed using reference TRBV5-6 and TRBJ1-2, is DAGVTQSPTHLIKTRGQQVTLRCSPKSGHDTVSWYQQALGQGPQFIFQYYEEEERQRGNFPDRFSGHQFPNYSSELNVNALLLGDSALYLCASSLRQTENYGYTFGSGTRLTVV.

CDR3: CAWSVGQSGNTIYF. The CDR3 DNA is TGTGCCTGGAGTGTTGGTCAGTCTGGAAACACCATATATTTT. This chain joins TRBV30 and TRBJ1-3, with D hard to call. Trimming removed 0 bases at V and 1 base at J, with 7 bases between. Germline-derived CDR1 and CDR2 are GTSNPN and SVGIG (reference sequence). CDR3 length equals 14 residues.

In its sample, this clone was seen once. The chain recombines TRBV5-6 with TRBJ2-1, with D unclear. This CDR3 spans 16 amino acids. Per germline, CDR1 SGHDT and CDR2 YYEEEE. V was pared by 0 bases and J by 0 bases, with 10 bases between. The CDR3 sequence is CASSLVRSSSYNEQFF. The CDR3 DNA is TGTGCCAGCAGCTTGGTTCGGTCAAGCTCCTACAATGAGCAGTTCTTC.

The chain carries TRBV29-1 and TRBJ2-1; possible D gene TRBD2, 7 bases. Looked up from germline, CDR1 is SQVTM and CDR2 is ANQGSEA. This CDR3 has 15 residues. V lost 0 bases, J lost 0 bases, and 9 bases lay in between. As DNA, the CDR3 is TGCAGCGTTGAAGAAGGGGGGGGCTCCTACAATGAGCAGTTCTTC. Its translation: CSVEEGGGSYNEQFF.

In DNA form, the CDR3 reads TGTGCCACTCTTCCCGGGGGTGTGAGCTATGGCTACACCTTC. It codes for CATLPGGVSYGYTF. This sequence joins TRBV19 and TRBJ1-2; the D gene is possibly TRBD1 (5 bases). From germline, CDR1 is LNHDA and CDR2 SQIVND (reference sequence). There are 14 residues in the CDR3. The V gene lost 10 bases and the J gene lost 4 bases, with 19 bases spanning the gap.

This chain links TRBV23-1 with TRBJ1-2, with D hard to call. TRBV23-1 is classed as an ORF, of uncertain function. Trimming removed 4 bases at V and 0 bases at J, with 9 bases between. The CDR3 runs to 14 residues. This CDR3 reads CASSLVLANYGYTF. In nucleotides, the CDR3 is TGCGCCAGCAGTCTAGTGCTTGCTAACTATGGCTACACCTTC.

This clone came up a few times. This chain joins TRBV20-1 and TRBJ2-5; TRBD1 aligns across 9 bases. CDR1 is DFQATT, CDR2 SNEGSKA, per germline (reference sequence). CDR3 length equals 17 residues. V trimming: 3 bases; J trimming: 2 bases; junction bases outside the gene matches: 13. CDR3 DNA sequence: TGCAGTGCTAGTCGCTATCTTAGTGGGACAGGGCAAGAGACCCAGTACTTC. Translation: CSASRYLSGTGQETQYF.

V gene TRBV5-1 combines with J gene TRBJ1-6; 9 bases match TRBD1. The CDR3 contains 17 residues. V shed 0 bases, J shed 2 bases, and the junction held 3 bases outside the gene matches. CDR1 SGHRS and CDR2 YFSETQ come from the germline V gene. The CDR3 here is CASSLGDRAAYNSPLHF. CDR3 bases: TGCGCCAGCAGCTTGGGGGACAGGGCAGCCTATAATTCACCCCTCCACTTT. Supplemented by reference TRBV5-1 and TRBJ1-6, the full variable domain reads KAGVTQTPRYLIKTRGQQVTLSCSPISGHRSVSWYQQTPGQGLQFLFEYFSETQRNKGNFPGRFSGRQFSNSRSEMNVSTLELGDSALYLCASSLGDRAAYNSPLHFGNGTRLTVT.

The rearrangement uses TRBV29-1 and TRBJ2-5; 10 positions agree with TRBD2. Germline loops: CDR1 SQVTM, CDR2 ANQGSEA. With 4 bases clipped from V and 0 bases from J, the junction kept 8 bases outside the gene matches. The CDR3 runs to 16 residues. CDR3: CSVGGGSGRYQETQYF. The CDR3 DNA is TGCAGCGTTGGGGGCGGTAGCGGGAGGTACCAAGAGACCCAGTACTTC.

The V and J genes are TRBV6-6 and TRBJ1-5; 7 bases align to TRBD1. CDR3 size: 15 residues. The V gene's germline CDR1 is MNHNY and CDR2 SVGAGI (reference sequence). J gave up 10 bases and V 5 bases, and 14 bases lay outside the gene matches. The CDR3 DNA reads TGTGCCAGCAGTCCTAGGCGCTCAACAGGGGTCCCCCAGCATTTT. Protein sequence: CASSPRRSTGVPQHF.

The V gene is TRBV5-1, the J gene TRBJ2-1; 7 bases agree with TRBD1. The CDR3 length is 16 residues. Losses at the gene ends were 0 bases for V and 3 bases for J; bases not matched to a gene: 6. The V gene's germline CDR1 is SGHRS and CDR2 YFSETQ. CDR3 region: CASSLAMTGIYNEQFF. CDR3 DNA sequence: TGCGCCAGCAGCTTGGCCATGACAGGGATCTACAATGAGCAGTTCTTC.

The chain recombines TRBV14 with TRBJ2-7; 7 nucleotides line up with TRBD1. J lost 3 bases, V lost 4 bases, and 6 bases had no gene match. The CDR3 covers 14 residues. CDR1 is SGHDN and CDR2 is FVKESK in the germline V gene. DNA of the CDR3: TGTGCCAGCAGCCGACAGGGACCCTACTACGAGCAGTACTTC. Protein: CASSRQGPYYEQYF.

The chain recombines TRBV6-1 with TRBJ1-5, with a weak D call TRBD1 (6 bases). The CDR3 consists of 15 residues. Germline CDR1 and CDR2: MNHNS and SASEGT. V shed 0 bases and J shed 6 bases, with 12 bases lying between them. CDR3 protein: CASSEAGGGSQPQHF. The DNA for the CDR3 is TGTGCCAGCAGTGAAGCGGGGGGGGGCAGTCAGCCCCAGCATTTT.

The chain uses TRBV6-2 or TRBV6-3 and TRBJ2-2; D is perhaps TRBD1 (6 bases). In germline, CDR1 is MNHEY, CDR2 SVGEGT. This CDR3 has 13 amino acids. The ends were cut back, 4 bases at V and 8 bases at J, with 11 bases in the middle. CDR3 sequence (DNA): TGTGCCAGCAGTTCCACAGGGTGGGGGGAGCTGTTTTTT. Residues: CASSSTGWGELFF.

This chain joins TRBV12-5 and TRBJ1-2, with D unclear. The CDR3 spans 15 residues. Per germline, CDR1 LGHNT and CDR2 FRNRAP. V lost 6 bases and J 8 bases, leaving 22 bases between the germline ends. CDR3: CASGQAQSYSWGYTF. DNA of the CDR3: TGTGCTAGTGGCCAGGCCCAGTCGTACTCCTGGGGCTACACCTTC. The whole variable domain, remainder taken from reference TRBV12-5 and TRBJ1-2, is DARVTQTPRHKVTEMGQEVTMRCQPILGHNTVFWYRQTMMQGLELLAYFRNRAPLDDSGMPKDRFSAEMPDATLATLKIQPSEPRDSAVYFCASGQAQSYSWGYTFGSGTRLTVV.

The rearrangement uses TRBV6-2 or TRBV6-3 and TRBJ1-4; a possible D gene is TRBD1 (5 bases). Trimming left V 6 bases short and J 12 bases short, with 14 bases between. The CDR3 spans 12 residues. Germline lookup yields CDR1 MNHEY and CDR2 SVGEGT. The DNA of the CDR3 is TGTGCCAGCAGCCAGACAGCCCGACAACTGTTTTTT. Its protein product is CASSQTARQLFF.

V usage is TRBV7-2 and J usage is TRBJ2-7; D gene ambiguous. CDR3 length: 15 amino acids. Trimming removed 2 bases at V and 2 bases at J, with 13 bases between. Germline CDR1 and CDR2: SGHTA and FQGNSA. The CDR3 DNA is TGTGCCAGCAGCTTATTGACTCGGCAGACCTACGAGCAGTACTTC. Translated: CASSLLTRQTYEQYF.

This clone was detected ten times or more. The chain uses TRBV5-1 and TRBJ1-2; a weak D match, TRBD1 (6 bases). Per the germline V gene, CDR1 is SGHRS and CDR2 is YFSETQ. Deletions cut 1 base from V and 2 bases from J, with 18 bases between. CDR3 length equals 17 residues. The CDR3 sequence is CASSLWAGAQGNYGYTF. CDR3 coding DNA: TGCGCCAGCAGCTTGTGGGCAGGGGCCCAGGGAAACTATGGCTACACCTTC.

In its sample, this clone was seen once. The genes are TRBV6-5 and TRBJ2-7; possibly TRBD1 for D (5 bases). This CDR3 is 16 amino acids long. Trimming removed 2 bases from V and 2 bases from J, with 16 bases in between. Germline V lookup: CDR1 MNHEY, CDR2 SVGAGI. The CDR3 nucleotides read TGTGCCAGCAGTTACCGTCCAGAGGTAGGGGCCTACGAGCAGTACTTC. Its translation is CASSYRPEVGAYEQYF.

Only a few counts were recorded for this clone. The CDR3 here is CASSQETQGRVHF. CDR3 nucleotides: TGTGCCAGCAGCCAGGAGACCCAGGGAAGGGTGCATTTT. This chain connects TRBV3-1 (or the pseudogene TRBV3-2) to TRBJ1-5; possibly TRBD1 for D (5 bases). Germline assignment: CDR1 LGHDT and CDR2 YNNKEL (reference sequence). The V end lost 3 bases, the J end lost 15 bases, and 18 bases lay between the germline ends. The CDR3 is 13 residues long.